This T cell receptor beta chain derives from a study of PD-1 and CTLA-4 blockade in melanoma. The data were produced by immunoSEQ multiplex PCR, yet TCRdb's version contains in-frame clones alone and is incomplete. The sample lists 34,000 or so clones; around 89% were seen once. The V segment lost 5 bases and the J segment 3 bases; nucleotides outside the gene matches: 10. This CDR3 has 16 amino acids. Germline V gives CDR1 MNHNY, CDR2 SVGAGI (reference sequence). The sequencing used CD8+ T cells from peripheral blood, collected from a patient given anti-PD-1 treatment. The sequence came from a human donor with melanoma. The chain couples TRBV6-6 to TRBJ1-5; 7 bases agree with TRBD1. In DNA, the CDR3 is TGTGCCAGCAGTCCTCAGGGACAGCAGTTCAATCAGCCCCAGCATTTT. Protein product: CASSPQGQQFNQPQHF.